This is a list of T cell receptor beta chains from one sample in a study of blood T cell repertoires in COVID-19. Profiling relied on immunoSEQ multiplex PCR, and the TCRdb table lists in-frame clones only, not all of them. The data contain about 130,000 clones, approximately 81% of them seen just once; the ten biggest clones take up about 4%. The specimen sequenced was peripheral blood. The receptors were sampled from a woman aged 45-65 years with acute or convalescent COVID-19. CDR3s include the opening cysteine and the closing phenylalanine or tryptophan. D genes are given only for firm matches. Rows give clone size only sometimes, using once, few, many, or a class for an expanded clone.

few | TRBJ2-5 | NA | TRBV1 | TGCACCAGCAGCCGAGACCTCTCGACTAGCGGGCTTCAAGAGACCCAGTACTTC | CTSSRDLSTSGLQETQYF
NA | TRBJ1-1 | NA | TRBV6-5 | TGTGCCAGCAGTTCCGCGGAGGGCGCTGAAGCTTTCTTT | CASSSAEGAEAFF
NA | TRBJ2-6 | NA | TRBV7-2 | TGTGCCAGCAGCGAGGTCGTCAGGGCTGGGGCCAACGTCCTGACTTTC | CASSEVVRAGANVLTF
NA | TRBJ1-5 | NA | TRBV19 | TGTGCCAGTAGTTTAGGGGGAGGTCAGCCCCAGCATTTT | CASSLGGGQPQHF
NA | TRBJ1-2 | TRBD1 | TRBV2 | TGTGCCAGCAGTGGGACAGGGGGGCCCTATGGCTACACCTTC | CASSGTGGPYGYTF
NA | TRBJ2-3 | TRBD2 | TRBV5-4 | TGTGCCAGCAGCCCTTCTAGCGGGAGCACAGATACGCAGTATTTT | CASSPSSGSTDTQYF
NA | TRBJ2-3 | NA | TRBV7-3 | TGTGCCAGCAGCTTCGGGGGAACAGATACGCAGTATTTT | CASSFGGTDTQYF
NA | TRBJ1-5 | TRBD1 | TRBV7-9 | TGTGCCAGCAGCCCGACAGGGAACAATCAGCCCCAGCATTTT | CASSPTGNNQPQHF
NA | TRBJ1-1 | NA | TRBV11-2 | TGTGCCAGCAGCTTACGGGGTGGGAGGACTGAAGCTTTCTTT | CASSLRGGRTEAFF
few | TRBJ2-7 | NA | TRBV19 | TGTGCCAGTAGCAAAACAGGGGGGGACTACGAGCAGTACTTC | CASSKTGGDYEQYF
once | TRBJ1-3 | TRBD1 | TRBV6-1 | TGTGCCAGCAGGGGACCGGGACAGGCTGGAAACACCATATATTTT | CASRGPGQAGNTIYF
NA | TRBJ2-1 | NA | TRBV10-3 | TGTGCCATCAGTGAGTCGGCCAACCAGGAGCAGTTCTTC | CAISESANQEQFF
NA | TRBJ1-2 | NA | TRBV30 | TGTGCCTGGGCCGAAGGGGGTGGCTACACCTTC | CAWAEGGGYTF
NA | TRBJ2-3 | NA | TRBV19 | TGTGCCAGCACCGGGGACTCAGATACGCAGTATTTT | CASTGDSDTQYF
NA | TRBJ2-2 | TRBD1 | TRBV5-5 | TGTGCCAGCAGCATAGGACAGGGATATTACACCGGGGAGCTGTTTTTT | CASSIGQGYYTGELFF
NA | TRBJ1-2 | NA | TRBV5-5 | TGTGCCAGCAGCTTCCTTAGCGGGACGGCTAACTATGGCTACACCTTC | CASSFLSGTANYGYTF